This TCR beta chain appears in the sequencing data of a study of tumor-infiltrating lymphocytes in glioblastoma multiforme. Per the germline V gene, CDR1 is ENHRY and CDR2 is SYGVKD. The CDR3 spans 15 residues. Trimming stripped 2 bases from V and 2 bases from J, with 10 bases between. Regarding this clonotype: Antigen unknown.

Findings of the study overall: Detected clone frequencies may not reflect cell counts, being RNA-based.

TCR beta libraries were built from RNA through three nested multiplex PCR rounds using modified ARM-PCR. TCRdb used MiXCR to reprocess the multiplex PCR reads, holding one entry per CDR3 protein. The sample consists of 7,000 to 9,500 distinct CDR3 sequences, about 80% of them appearing once. Sequencing was carried out using brain tumor tissue. This chain links TRBV10-3 with TRBJ1-5; D remains ambiguous. The source of this sequence is a male donor with glioblastoma. In DNA form, the CDR3 reads TGTGCCATCAGTGAGGGTGCCGTCGGCAATCAGCCCCAGCATTTT. It yields the protein CAISEGAVGNQPQHF.